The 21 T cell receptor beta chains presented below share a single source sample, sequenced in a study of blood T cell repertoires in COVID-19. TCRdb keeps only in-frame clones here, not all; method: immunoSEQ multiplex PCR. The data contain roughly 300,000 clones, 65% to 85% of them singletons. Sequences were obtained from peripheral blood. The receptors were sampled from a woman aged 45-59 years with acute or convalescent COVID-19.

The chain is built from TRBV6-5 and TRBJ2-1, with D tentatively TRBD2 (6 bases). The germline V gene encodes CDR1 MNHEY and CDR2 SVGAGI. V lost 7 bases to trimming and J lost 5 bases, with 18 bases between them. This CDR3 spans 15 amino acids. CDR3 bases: TGTGCCAGCACCTCCACAGGACTACCCAACAATGAGCAGTTCTTC. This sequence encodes CASTSTGLPNNEQFF.

DNA for the CDR3: TGTGCCAGCAGCTTAGCTCAGACAGGTGGCACTGAAGCTTTCTTT. The encoded protein is CASSLAQTGGTEAFF. This chain connects TRBV5-8 to TRBJ1-1; D might be TRBD1 (6 bases). The CDR3 contains 15 residues. Germline CDR1 is SGHTS and CDR2 is YDEGEE. Trimming took off 2 bases at V and 4 bases at J, with 15 bases between the two ends.

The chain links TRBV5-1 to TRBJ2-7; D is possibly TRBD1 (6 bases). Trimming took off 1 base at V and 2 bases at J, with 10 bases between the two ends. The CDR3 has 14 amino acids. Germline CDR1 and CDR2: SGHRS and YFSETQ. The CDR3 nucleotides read TGCGCCAGCAGCTTGCGAGGGACACCCTACGAGCAGTACTTC. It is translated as CASSLRGTPYEQYF.

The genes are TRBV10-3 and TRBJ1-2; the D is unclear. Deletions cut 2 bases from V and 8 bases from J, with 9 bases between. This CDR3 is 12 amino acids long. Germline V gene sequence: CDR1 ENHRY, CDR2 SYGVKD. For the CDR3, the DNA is TGTGCCATCAGTGAGACCCCGGGAGGCTACACCTTC. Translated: CAISETPGGYTF.

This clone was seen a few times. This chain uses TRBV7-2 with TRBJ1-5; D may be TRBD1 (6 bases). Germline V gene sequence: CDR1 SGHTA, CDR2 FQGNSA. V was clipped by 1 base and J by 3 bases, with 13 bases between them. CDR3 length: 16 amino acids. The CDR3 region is CASSLVWGGPNQPQHF. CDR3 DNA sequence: TGTGCCAGCAGCTTAGTCTGGGGGGGGCCCAATCAGCCCCAGCATTTT.

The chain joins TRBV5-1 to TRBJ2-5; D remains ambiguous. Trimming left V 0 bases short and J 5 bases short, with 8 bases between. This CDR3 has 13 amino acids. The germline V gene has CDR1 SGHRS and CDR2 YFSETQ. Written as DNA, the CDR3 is TGCGCCAGCAGCTTGGCCCAGAGGGAGACCCAGTACTTC. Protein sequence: CASSLAQRETQYF.

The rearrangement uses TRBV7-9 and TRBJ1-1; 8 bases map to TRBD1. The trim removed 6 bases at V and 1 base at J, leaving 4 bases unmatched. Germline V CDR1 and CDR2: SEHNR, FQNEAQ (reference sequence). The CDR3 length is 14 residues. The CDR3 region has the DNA TGTGCCAGCAGTCAGGACAGGGCGAACACTGAAGCTTTCTTT. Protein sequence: CASSQDRANTEAFF.

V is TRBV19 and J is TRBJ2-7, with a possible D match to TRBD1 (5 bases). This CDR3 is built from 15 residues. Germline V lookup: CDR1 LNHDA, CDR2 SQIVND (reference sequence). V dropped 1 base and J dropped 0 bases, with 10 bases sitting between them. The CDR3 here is CASSIVNRCSYEQYF. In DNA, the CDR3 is TGTGCCAGTAGTATAGTTAACAGGTGCTCCTACGAGCAGTACTTC.

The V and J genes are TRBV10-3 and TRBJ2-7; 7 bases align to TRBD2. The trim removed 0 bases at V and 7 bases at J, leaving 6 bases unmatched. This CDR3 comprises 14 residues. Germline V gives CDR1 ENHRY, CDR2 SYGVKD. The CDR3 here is CAISESGGSREQYF. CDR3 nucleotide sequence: TGTGCCATCAGTGAGTCTGGCGGGAGTAGGGAGCAGTACTTC.

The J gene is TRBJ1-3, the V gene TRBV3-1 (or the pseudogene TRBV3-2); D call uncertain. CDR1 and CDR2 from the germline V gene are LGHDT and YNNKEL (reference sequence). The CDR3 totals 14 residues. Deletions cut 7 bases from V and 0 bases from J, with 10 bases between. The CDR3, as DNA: TGTGCCAGCAACTATCCGGGCTCTGGAAACACCATATATTTT. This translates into CASNYPGSGNTIYF.

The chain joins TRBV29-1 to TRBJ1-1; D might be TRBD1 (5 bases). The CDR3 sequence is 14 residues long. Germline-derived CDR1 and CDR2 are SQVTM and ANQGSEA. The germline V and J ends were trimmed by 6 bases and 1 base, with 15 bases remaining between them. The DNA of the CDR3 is TGCAGCGTCCAAATGAGTCAGGGGAACACTGAAGCTTTCTTT. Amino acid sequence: CSVQMSQGNTEAFF. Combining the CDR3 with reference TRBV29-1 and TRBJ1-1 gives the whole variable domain SAVISQKPSRDICQRGTSLTIQCQVDSQVTMMFWYRQQPGQSLTLIATANQGSEATYESGFVIDKFPISRPNLTFSTLTVSNMSPEDSSIYLCSVQMSQGNTEAFFGQGTRLTVV.

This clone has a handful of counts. This chain's CDR3 is CASSRGQGVDGELFF. The CDR3 DNA follows: TGCGCCAGCAGCCGGGGACAGGGAGTAGACGGGGAGCTGTTTTTT. The chain couples TRBV4-1 to TRBJ2-2; 9 positions match TRBD1. Germline V gene sequence: CDR1 MGHRA, CDR2 YSYEKL. V shed 4 bases, J shed 7 bases, and the junction held 7 bases outside the gene matches. The CDR3 sequence is 15 residues long.

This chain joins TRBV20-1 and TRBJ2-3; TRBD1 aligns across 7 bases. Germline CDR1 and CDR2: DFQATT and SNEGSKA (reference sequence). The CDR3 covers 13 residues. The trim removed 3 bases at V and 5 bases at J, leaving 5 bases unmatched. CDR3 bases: TGCAGTGCTAGTACAGGGGCTCTAGATACGCAGTATTTT. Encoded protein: CSASTGALDTQYF.

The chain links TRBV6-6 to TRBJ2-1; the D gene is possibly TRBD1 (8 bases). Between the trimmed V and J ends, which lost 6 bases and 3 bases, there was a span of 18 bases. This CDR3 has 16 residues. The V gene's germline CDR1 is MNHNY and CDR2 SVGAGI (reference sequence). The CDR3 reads CASSPTDRDYYNEQFF. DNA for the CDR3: TGTGCCAGCAGCCCTACGGACAGGGACTACTACAATGAGCAGTTCTTC.

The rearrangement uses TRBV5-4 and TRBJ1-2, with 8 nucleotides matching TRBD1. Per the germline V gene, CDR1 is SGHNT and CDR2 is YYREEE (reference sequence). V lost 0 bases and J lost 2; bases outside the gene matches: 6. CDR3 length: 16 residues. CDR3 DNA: TGTGCCAGCAGCTTGGATACAGGGGGGTGGAACTATGGCTACACCTTC. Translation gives CASSLDTGGWNYGYTF.

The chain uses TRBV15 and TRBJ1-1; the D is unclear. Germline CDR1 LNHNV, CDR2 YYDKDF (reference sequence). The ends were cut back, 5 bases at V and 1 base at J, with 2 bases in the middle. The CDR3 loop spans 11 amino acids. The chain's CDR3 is CATSQNTEAFF. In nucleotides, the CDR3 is TGTGCCACCAGCCAGAACACTGAAGCTTTCTTT.

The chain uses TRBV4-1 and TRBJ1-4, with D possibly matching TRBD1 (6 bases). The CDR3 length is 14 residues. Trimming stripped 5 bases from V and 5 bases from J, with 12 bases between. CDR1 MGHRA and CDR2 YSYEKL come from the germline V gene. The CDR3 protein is CASSYGTGNEKLFF. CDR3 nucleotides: TGCGCCAGCAGCTACGGAACAGGGAATGAAAAACTGTTTTTT.

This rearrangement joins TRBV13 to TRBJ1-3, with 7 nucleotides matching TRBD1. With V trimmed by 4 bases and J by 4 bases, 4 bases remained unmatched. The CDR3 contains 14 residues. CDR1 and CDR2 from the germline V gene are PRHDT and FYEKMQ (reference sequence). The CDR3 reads CASSSRGPGNTIYF. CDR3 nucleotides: TGTGCCAGCAGCTCGAGGGGGCCCGGAAACACCATATATTTT. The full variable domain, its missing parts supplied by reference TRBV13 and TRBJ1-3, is AAGVIQSPRHLIKEKRETATLKCYPIPRHDTVYWYQQGPGQDPQFLISFYEKMQSDKGSIPDRFSAQQFSDYHSELNMSSLELGDSALYFCASSSRGPGNTIYFGEGSWLTVV.

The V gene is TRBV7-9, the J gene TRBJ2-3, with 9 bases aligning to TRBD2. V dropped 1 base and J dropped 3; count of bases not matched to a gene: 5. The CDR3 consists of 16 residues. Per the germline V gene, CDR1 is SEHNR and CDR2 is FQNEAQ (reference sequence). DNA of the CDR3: TGTGCCAGCAGCTTAGGAGCGGGGGGAGGTACAGATACGCAGTATTTT. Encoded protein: CASSLGAGGGTDTQYF.

CDR3 protein: CASSFADRADEQYV. DNA for the CDR3: TGTGCCAGCAGCTTTGCGGACAGGGCTGACGAGCAGTACGTC. This chain uses TRBV11-3 with TRBJ2-7; 8 bases agree with TRBD1. This CDR3 spans 14 amino acids. Trimming at V came to 3 bases and at J to 5 bases, leaving 6 bases not matched to a gene. In germline, CDR1 is SGHNT, CDR2 YENEEA.

The CDR3 is CAWSGLAPAYGYTF. The CDR3 DNA reads TGTGCCTGGAGTGGGTTGGCTCCCGCCTATGGCTACACCTTC. This chain links TRBV30 with TRBJ1-2; D gene ambiguous. The CDR3 is made up of 14 amino acids. Trimming removed 1 base from V and 4 bases from J, with 13 bases in between. The V gene's germline CDR1 is GTSNPN and CDR2 SVGIG (reference sequence).